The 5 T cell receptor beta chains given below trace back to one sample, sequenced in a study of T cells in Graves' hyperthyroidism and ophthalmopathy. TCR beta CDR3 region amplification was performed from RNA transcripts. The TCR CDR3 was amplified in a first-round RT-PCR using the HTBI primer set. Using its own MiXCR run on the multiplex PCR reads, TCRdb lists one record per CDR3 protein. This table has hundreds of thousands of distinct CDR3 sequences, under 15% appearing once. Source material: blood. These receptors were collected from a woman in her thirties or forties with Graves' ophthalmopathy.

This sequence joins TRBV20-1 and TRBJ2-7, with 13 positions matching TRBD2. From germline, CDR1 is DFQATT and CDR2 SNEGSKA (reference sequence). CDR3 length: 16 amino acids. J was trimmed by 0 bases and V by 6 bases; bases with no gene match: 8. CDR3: CSATGTSGASSYEQYF. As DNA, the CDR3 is TGCAGTGCAACTGGGACTAGCGGGGCCAGCTCCTACGAGCAGTACTTC.

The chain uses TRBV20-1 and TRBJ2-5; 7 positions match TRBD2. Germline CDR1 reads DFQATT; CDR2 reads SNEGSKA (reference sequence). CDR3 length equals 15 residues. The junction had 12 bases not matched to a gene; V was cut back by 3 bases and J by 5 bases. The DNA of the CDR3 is TGCAGTGCTAGGGATAGCGGGCCAGGAGGGGAGACCCAGTACTTC. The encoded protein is CSARDSGPGGETQYF.

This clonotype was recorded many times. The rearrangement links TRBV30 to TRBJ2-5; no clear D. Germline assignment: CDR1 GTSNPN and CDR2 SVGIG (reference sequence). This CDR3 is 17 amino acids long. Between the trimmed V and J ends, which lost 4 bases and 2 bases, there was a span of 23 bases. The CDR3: CAWNHPGHTPAQETQYF. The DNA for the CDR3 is TGTGCCTGGAACCACCCCGGGCACACACCAGCGCAAGAGACCCAGTACTTC.

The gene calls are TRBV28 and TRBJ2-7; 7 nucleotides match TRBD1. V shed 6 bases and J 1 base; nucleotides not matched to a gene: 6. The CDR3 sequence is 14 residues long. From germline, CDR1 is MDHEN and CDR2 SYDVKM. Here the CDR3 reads CASSRGYQSYEQYF. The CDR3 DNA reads TGTGCCAGCAGCAGGGGGTACCAATCCTACGAGCAGTACTTC.

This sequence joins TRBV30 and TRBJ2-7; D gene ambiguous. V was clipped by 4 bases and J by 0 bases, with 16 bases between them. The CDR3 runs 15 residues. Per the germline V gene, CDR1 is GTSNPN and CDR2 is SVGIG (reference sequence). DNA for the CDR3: TGTGCCTGGATCTCGTCGGGTCTTAGCTCCTACGAGCAGTACTTC. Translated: CAWISSGLSSYEQYF.